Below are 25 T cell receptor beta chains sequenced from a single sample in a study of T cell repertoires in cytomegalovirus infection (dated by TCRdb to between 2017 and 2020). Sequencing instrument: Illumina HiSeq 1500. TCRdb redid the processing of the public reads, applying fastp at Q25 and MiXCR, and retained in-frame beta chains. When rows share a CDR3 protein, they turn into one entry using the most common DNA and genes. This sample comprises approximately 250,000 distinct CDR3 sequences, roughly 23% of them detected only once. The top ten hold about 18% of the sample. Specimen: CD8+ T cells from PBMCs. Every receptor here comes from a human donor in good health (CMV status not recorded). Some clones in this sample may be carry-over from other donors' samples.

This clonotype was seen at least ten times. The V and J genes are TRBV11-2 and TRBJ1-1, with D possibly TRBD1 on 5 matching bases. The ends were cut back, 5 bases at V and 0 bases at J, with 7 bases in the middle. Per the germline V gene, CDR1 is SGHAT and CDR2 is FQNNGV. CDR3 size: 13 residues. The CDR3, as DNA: TGTGCCAGCAGCGGGACCGTGAACACTGAAGCTTTCTTT. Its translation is CASSGTVNTEAFF.

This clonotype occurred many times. The CDR3 is CASSLSGTGLNEQFF. The CDR3 DNA reads as TGTGCCAGCAGTTTATCCGGGACTGGATTAAATGAGCAGTTCTTC. V gene TRBV28 combines with J gene TRBJ2-1; TRBD2 might be the D (6 bases). Trimming took 1 base from V and 7 from J, leaving 14 bases between them. In germline, CDR1 is MDHEN, CDR2 SYDVKM. The CDR3 length is 15 residues. Variable domain in full (rest from reference TRBV28 and TRBJ2-1): DVKVTQSSRYLVKRTGEKVFLECVQDMDHENMFWYRQDPGLGLRLIYFSYDVKMKEKGDIPEGYSVSREKKERFSLILESASTNQTSMYLCASSLSGTGLNEQFFGPGTRLTVL.

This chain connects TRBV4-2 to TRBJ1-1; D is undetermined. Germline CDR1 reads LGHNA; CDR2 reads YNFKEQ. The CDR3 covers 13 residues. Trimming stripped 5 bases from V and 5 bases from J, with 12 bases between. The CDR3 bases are TGTGCCAGCAGCGGAAGGGTGGAGACTGAAGCTTTCTTT. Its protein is CASSGRVETEAFF.

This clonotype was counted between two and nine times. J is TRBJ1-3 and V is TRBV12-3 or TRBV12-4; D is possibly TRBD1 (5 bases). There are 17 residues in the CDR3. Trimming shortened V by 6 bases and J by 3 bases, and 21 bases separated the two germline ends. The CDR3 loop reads CASSPADRQSRGNTIYF. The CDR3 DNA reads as TGTGCCAGCAGCCCGGCTGACCGACAGAGCCGTGGAAACACCATATATTTT.

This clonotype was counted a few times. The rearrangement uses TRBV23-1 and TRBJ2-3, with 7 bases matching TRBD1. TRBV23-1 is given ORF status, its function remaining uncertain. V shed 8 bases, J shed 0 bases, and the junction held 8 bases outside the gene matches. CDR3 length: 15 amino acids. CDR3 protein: CASFSGTDSTDTQYF. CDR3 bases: TGCGCCAGCTTTTCCGGGACAGACAGCACAGATACGCAGTATTTT.

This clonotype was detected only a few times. CDR3 nucleotides: TGTGCCAGCAGTTTTTTGACTAGCGGGGAGACCCAGTACTTC. Protein: CASSFLTSGETQYF. The chain uses TRBV27 and TRBJ2-5; 10 bases match TRBD2. The CDR3 is 14 residues long. In germline, CDR1 is MNHEY, CDR2 SMNVEV (reference sequence). J lost 5 bases, V lost 3 bases, and 3 bases had no gene match.

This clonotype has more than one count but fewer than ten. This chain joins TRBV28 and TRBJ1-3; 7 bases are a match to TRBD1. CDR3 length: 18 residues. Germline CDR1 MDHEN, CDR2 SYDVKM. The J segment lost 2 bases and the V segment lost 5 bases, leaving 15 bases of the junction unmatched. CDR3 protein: CASSIPGQPSFTGNTIYF. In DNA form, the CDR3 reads TGTGCCAGCAGTATCCCGGGACAGCCCTCTTTCACTGGAAACACCATATATTTT.

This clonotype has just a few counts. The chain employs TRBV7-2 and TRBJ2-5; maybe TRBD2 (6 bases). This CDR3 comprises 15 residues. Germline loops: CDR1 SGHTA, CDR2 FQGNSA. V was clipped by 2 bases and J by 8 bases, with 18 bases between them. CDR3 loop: CASSLSSGLLGTQYF. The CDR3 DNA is TGTGCCAGCAGCTTAAGTAGCGGTTTATTGGGAACCCAGTACTTC. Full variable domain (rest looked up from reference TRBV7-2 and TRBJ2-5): GAGVSQSPSNKVTEKGKDVELRCDPISGHTALYWYRQSLGQGLEFLIYFQGNSAPDKSGLPSDRFSAERTGGSVSTLTIQRTQQEDSAVYLCASSLSSGLLGTQYFGPGTRLLVL.

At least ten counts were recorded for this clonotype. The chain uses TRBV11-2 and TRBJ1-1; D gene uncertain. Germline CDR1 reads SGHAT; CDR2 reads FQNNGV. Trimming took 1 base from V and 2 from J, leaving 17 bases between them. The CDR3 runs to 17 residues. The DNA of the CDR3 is TGTGCCAGCAGCTTAGCTAAGGGAGGGAGCTACAACACTGAAGCTTTCTTT. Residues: CASSLAKGGSYNTEAFF.

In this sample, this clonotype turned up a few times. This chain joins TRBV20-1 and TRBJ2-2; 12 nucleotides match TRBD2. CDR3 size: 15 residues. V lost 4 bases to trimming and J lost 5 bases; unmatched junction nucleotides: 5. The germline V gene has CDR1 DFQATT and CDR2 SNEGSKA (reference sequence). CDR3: CSATRLAGVTGELFF. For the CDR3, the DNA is TGCAGTGCTACCCGACTAGCGGGGGTGACCGGGGAGCTGTTTTTT.

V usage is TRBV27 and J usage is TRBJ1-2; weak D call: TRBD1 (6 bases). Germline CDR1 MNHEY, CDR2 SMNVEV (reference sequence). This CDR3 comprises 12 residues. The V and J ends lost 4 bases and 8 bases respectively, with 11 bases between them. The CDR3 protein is CASSSGQQGYTF. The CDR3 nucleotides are TGTGCCAGCAGTTCTGGACAGCAGGGCTACACCTTC.

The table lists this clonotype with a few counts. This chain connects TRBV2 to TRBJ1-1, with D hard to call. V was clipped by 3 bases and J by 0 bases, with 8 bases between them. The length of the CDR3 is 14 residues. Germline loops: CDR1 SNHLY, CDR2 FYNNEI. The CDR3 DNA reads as TGTGCCAGCAGTGATGGGTTGGTGAACACTGAAGCTTTCTTT. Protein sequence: CASSDGLVNTEAFF.

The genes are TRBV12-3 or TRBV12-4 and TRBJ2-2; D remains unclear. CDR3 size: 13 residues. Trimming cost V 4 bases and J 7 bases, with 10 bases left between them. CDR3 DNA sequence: TGTGCCAGCAGTTATGACCCCAGCGGGGAGCTGTTTTTT. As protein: CASSYDPSGELFF.

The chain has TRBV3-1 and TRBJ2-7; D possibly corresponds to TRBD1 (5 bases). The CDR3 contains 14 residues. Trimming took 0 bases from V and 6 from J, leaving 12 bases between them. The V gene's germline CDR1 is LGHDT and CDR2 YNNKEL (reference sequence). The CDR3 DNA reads TGTGCCAGCAGCCAAGAAGGGCCAGGGTCCGAGCAGTACTTC. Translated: CASSQEGPGSEQYF.

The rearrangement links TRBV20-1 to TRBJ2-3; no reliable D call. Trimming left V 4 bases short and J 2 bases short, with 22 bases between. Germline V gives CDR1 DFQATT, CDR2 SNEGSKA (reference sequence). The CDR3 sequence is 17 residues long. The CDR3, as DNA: TGCAGTGCTAATTCTTACGGGCATTTAAGAGCCACAGATACGCAGTATTTT. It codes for CSANSYGHLRATDTQYF.

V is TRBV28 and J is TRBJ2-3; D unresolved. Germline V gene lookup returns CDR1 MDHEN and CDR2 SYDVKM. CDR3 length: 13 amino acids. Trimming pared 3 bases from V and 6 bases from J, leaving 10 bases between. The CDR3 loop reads CASSLLLGDTQYF. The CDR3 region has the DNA TGTGCCAGCAGTTTGCTACTGGGGGATACGCAGTATTTT.

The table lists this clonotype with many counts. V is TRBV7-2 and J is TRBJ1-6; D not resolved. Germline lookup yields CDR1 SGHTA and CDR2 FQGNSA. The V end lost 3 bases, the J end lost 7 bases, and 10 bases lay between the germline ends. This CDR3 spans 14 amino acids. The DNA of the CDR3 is TGTGCCAGCAGCTTCGGCGGGGAAAATTCACCCCTCCACTTT. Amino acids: CASSFGGENSPLHF.

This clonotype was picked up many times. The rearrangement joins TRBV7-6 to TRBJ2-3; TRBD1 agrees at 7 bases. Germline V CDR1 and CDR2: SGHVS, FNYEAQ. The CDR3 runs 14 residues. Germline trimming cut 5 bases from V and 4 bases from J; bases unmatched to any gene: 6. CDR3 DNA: TGTGCCAGCAGCCTGGGGACAGATTCAGATACGCAGTATTTT. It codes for CASSLGTDSDTQYF.

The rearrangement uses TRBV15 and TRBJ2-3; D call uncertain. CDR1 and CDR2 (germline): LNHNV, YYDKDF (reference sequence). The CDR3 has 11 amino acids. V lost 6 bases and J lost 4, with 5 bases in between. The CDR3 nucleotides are TGTGCCACCAGGAGTTCAGATACGCAGTATTTT. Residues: CATRSSDTQYF.

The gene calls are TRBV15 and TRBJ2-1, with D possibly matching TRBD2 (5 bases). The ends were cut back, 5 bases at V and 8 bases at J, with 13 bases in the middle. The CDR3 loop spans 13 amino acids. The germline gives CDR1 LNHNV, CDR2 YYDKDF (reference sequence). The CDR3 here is CATSLSGSHEQFF. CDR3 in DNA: TGTGCCACCAGCCTTAGTGGGAGCCATGAGCAGTTCTTC.

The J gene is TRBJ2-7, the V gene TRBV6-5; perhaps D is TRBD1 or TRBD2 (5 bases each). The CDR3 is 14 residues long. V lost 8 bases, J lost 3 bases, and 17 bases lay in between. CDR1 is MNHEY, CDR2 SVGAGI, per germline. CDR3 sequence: CASGFGAANYEQYF. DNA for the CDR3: TGTGCCAGCGGCTTCGGGGCCGCCAACTACGAGCAGTACTTC.

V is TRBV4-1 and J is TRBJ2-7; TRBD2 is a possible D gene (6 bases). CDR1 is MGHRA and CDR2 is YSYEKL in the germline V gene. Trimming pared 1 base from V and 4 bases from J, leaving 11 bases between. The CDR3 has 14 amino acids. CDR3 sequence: CASSQGWGDYEQYF. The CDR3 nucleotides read TGCGCCAGCAGCCAAGGTTGGGGGGATTACGAGCAGTACTTC.

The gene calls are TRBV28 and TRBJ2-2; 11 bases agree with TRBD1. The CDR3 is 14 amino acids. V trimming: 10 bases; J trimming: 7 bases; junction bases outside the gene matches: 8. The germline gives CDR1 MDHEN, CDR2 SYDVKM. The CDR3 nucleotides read TGTGCCACCCGGACAGGGGGCATTGGCGGGGAGCTGTTTTTT. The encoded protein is CATRTGGIGGELFF.

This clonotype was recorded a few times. The CDR3 DNA is TGTGCCAGCAGTTTAGCGCGCAGGCCCATGAACACTGAAGCTTTCTTT. The encoded protein is CASSLARRPMNTEAFF. V gene TRBV12-3 or TRBV12-4 combines with J gene TRBJ1-1, with D unresolved. The CDR3 has 16 amino acids. With 0 bases removed from V and 0 bases from J, the gap between germline ends came to 11 bases.

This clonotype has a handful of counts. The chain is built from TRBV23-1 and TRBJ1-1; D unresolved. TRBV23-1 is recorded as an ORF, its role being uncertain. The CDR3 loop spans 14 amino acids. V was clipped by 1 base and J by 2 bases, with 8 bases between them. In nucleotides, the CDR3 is TGCGCCAGCAGTCAATGGCACGGAAACACTGAAGCTTTCTTT. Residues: CASSQWHGNTEAFF.